These 5 T cell receptor beta chains came from one sample sequenced in a study of T cells in Graves' hyperthyroidism and ophthalmopathy (dated by TCRdb to about 2019). Library creation used multiplex PCR. The sequencer was an Illumina HiSeq 2000. TCR beta CDR3 regions were amplified from RNA transcripts. The first round of RT-PCR for the TCR CDR3 was performed with the HTBI primer set and the Qiagen OneStep RT-PCR kit. TCRdb reran the public reads through fastp at Q25 and MiXCR, keeping productive beta chains. Each record represents a unique CDR3 protein, reported with the most common genes and DNA among its rows. In all, the sample holds a few hundred thousand distinct CDR3 sequences, and about a fifth of those were seen once. The leading ten clones occupy around 3.4% of the sample. The material sequenced was blood. Receptor source: a woman younger than 35 with Graves' hyperthyroidism.

This clonotype appeared many times. The genes are TRBV30 and TRBJ2-5; no clear D gene. Looked up from germline, CDR1 is GTSNPN and CDR2 is SVGIG (reference sequence). Trimming left V 1 base short and J 1 base short, with 7 bases between. There are 13 residues in the CDR3. CDR3: CAWSGTIQETQYF. CDR3 nucleotides: TGTGCCTGGAGTGGTACGATCCAAGAGACCCAGTACTTC. The variable domain in full, with the rest retrieved from reference TRBV30 and TRBJ2-5, is SQTIHQWPATLVQPVGSPLSLECTVEGTSNPNLYWYRQAAGRGLQLLFYSVGIGQISSEVPQNLSASRPQDRQFILSSKKLLLSDSGFYLCAWSGTIQETQYFGPGTRLLVL.

This clonotype was recorded at least ten times. The chain uses TRBV12-5 and TRBJ1-1; D is undetermined. The germline V gene has CDR1 LGHNT and CDR2 FRNRAP. This CDR3 has 16 residues. The V end was cut by 6 bases, the J end by 1 base, with 18 bases between. The CDR3: CASGLTGSDTNTEAFF. The DNA of the CDR3 is TGTGCTAGTGGACTTACCGGGTCAGACACGAACACTGAAGCTTTCTTT.

The V call is TRBV28, the J call TRBJ1-3, with TRBD1 matching over 10 bases. Germline values: CDR1 MDHEN, CDR2 SYDVKM. The V and J ends lost 5 bases and 2 bases, in that order; junction bases with no gene match: 6. The CDR3 totals 16 residues. The CDR3: CASSPGQGTPGNTIYF. The CDR3 region has the DNA TGTGCCAGCAGTCCGGGACAGGGGACTCCTGGAAACACCATATATTTT.

The chain carries TRBV2 and TRBJ1-1, with TRBD1 identical over 7 bases. Trimming took 5 bases from V and 3 from J; bases not matched to a gene: 6. Germline-derived CDR1 and CDR2 are SNHLY and FYNNEI. CDR3 size: 14 residues. CDR3 bases: TGTGCCAGCAGTCTGGACAGGACATACACTGAAGCTTTCTTT. This encodes CASSLDRTYTEAFF.

This clonotype has a count of ten or more. The chain couples TRBV18 to TRBJ2-5; 8 nucleotides agree with TRBD1. The germline gives CDR1 KGHSH, CDR2 LQKENI. The CDR3 spans 15 residues. V shed 2 bases and J 5 bases; nucleotides not matched to a gene: 7. The CDR3 DNA reads as TGTGCCAGCTCACCAATCCAGGGGGCTGGGGAGACCCAGTACTTC. Its protein is CASSPIQGAGETQYF.